This T cell receptor beta chain was recorded in a study of T cells after yellow fever vaccination. As for the study in general: Investigators sorted EM, EMRA, CM and Tscm memory subsets, relying on CD3, CD45RA, CCR7 and CD95.

In its sample, this clonotype was seen a few times. TCRdb itself ran the 5' RACE reads through MiXCR, one entry per CDR3 protein. The data contain around 50,000 distinct CDR3 sequences, just under 6.5% of them singletons. V gave up 5 bases and J gave up 9 bases, with 11 bases separating them. CDR3 length: 11 amino acids. Per the germline V gene, CDR1 is DFQATT and CDR2 is SNEGSKA (reference sequence). The source was PBMCs, either bulk or a sorted T-cell subset (CD4+, CD8+, memory, or dextramer-sorted; not recorded which), collected 45 days after the yellow fever booster vaccination. V is TRBV20-1 and J is TRBJ2-1; no firm D call. The source of this sequence is a man aged 25-45 years who received the YFV17D yellow fever vaccine. CDR3 protein: CSAQTEAEQFF. The CDR3, as DNA: TGCAGTGCTCAGACGGAAGCTGAGCAGTTCTTC.